Detailed here is one T cell receptor (beta chain). These data come from a study of control samples from healthy donors and cancer patients. After removal of 0 bases from V and 6 bases from J, the junction contained 7 bases not matched to a gene. Germline-derived CDR1 and CDR2 are SGHRS and YFSETQ. The CDR3 sequence is 15 residues long. Repertoires were generated with immunoSEQ multiplex PCR, while TCRdb's copy carries only in-frame clones and drops some. The data contain around 250,000 clones, roughly 87% of them singletons. What was sequenced was PBMCs. The TCR was taken from a woman aged 60-75 years with lung cancer. The chain is built from TRBV5-1 and TRBJ1-2, with 8 bases lining up with TRBD1. CDR3 nucleotides: TGCGCCAGCAGCTTGGCATCAGGGGGCTTGGATGGCTACACCTTC. Translating it yields CASSLASGGLDGYTF.